A single sample gave rise to the 32 T cell receptor beta chains below, sequenced in a study of T cells after yellow fever vaccination. Via MiXCR, TCRdb re-called the 5' RACE reads, giving one row per CDR3 protein. This sample has more than 300,000 distinct CDR3 sequences, with approximately 7% found just once. Sequenced here: PBMCs, sampled approximately 40 days after the first yellow fever vaccination. These receptors originate from a man between 18 and 29 years old who received the YFV17D yellow fever vaccine.

The chain uses TRBV20-1 and TRBJ2-5; 12 bases are a match to TRBD2. Losses at the gene ends were 6 bases for V and 1 base for J; bases not matched to a gene: 3. The CDR3 length is 14 residues. The germline CDR1 and CDR2 sequences are DFQATT and SNEGSKA (reference sequence). The CDR3 region is CSAQLAGGQETQYF. CDR3 nucleotides: TGCAGTGCGCAACTAGCGGGGGGCCAAGAGACCCAGTACTTC.

Ten or more counts support this clonotype. V is TRBV5-1 and J is TRBJ1-4, with TRBD1 as a possible D gene (5 bases). The CDR3 runs 14 residues. CDR1 is SGHRS and CDR2 is YFSETQ in the germline V gene. V was trimmed by 2 bases and J by 8 bases, leaving 13 bases between them. This CDR3 reads CASSLAGSGEKLFF. In DNA, the CDR3 is TGCGCCAGCAGCTTAGCAGGGTCTGGAGAAAAACTGTTTTTT.

This clonotype was observed a few times. J is TRBJ2-7 and V is TRBV6-1; D unclear. The CDR3 extends over 14 amino acids. V was shortened by 1 base and J by 0 bases, with 7 bases between the two germline ends. CDR1 is MNHNS, CDR2 SASEGT, per germline. The CDR3 DNA sequence: TGTGCCAGCAGTGAAGGAAGCACCTCCTACGAGCAGTACGTC. It translates to CASSEGSTSYEQYV.

This clonotype was seen a few times. The chain carries TRBV5-1 and TRBJ1-4, with D possibly matching TRBD1 (6 bases). Between the trimmed V and J ends, which lost 5 bases and 8 bases, there was a span of 19 bases. The CDR3 runs to 15 residues. Germline V lookup: CDR1 SGHRS, CDR2 YFSETQ. As DNA, the CDR3 is TGCGCCAGCAGAAGATCAGGACAGACAGAGGAAAAACTGTTTTTT. Encoded protein: CASRRSGQTEEKLFF.

J is TRBJ2-1 and V is TRBV20-1, with 8 nucleotides matching TRBD1. The CDR3 runs 16 residues. Losses at the gene ends were 1 base for V and 2 bases for J; bases not matched to a gene: 7. Germline CDR1 reads DFQATT; CDR2 reads SNEGSKA (reference sequence). This chain's CDR3 is CSARGTGKVTYNEQFF. The CDR3 nucleotides read TGCAGTGCTAGAGGGACAGGGAAGGTGACCTACAATGAGCAGTTCTTC.

This clonotype was seen only a few times. The V gene is TRBV4-3, the J gene TRBJ1-4, with D possibly being TRBD1 (5 bases). This CDR3 has 15 residues. V lost 3 bases and J lost 2, with 10 bases in between. Germline V CDR1 and CDR2: LGHNA, YSLEER. For the CDR3, the DNA is TGCGCCAGCAGCCATGGTACAGGTACTAATGAAAAACTGTTTTTT. Amino acids: CASSHGTGTNEKLFF.

V gene TRBV4-2 combines with J gene TRBJ2-7, with 7 bases lining up with TRBD2. Looked up from germline, CDR1 is LGHNA and CDR2 is YNFKEQ. The CDR3 loop spans 16 amino acids. V shed 0 bases and J 0 bases; nucleotides not matched to a gene: 5. CDR3 DNA sequence: TGTGCCAGCAGCCAAGATACGGGGGGAACCTCCTACGAGCAGTACTTC. It encodes CASSQDTGGTSYEQYF.

V is TRBV10-3 and J is TRBJ2-1; a weak D match, TRBD2 (6 bases). Germline V CDR1 and CDR2: ENHRY, SYGVKD. V shed 10 bases and J shed 2 bases, with 15 bases lying between them. The CDR3 length is 14 residues. In DNA, the CDR3 is TGTGCCACCCGGAACGGGAGTACCTACAATGAGCAGTTCTTC. Its protein is CATRNGSTYNEQFF.

This clonotype was picked up a small number of times. V gene TRBV5-1 combines with J gene TRBJ2-3; no clear D. The CDR3 is 14 residues long. The ends were cut back, 0 bases at V and 7 bases at J, with 12 bases in the middle. CDR1 is SGHRS, CDR2 YFSETQ, per germline. CDR3 nucleotides: TGCGCCAGCAGCTTGGCCCTAGGGCGAAATACGCAGTATTTT. Translation: CASSLALGRNTQYF.

The chain uses TRBV4-1 and TRBJ2-3, with 7 bases lining up with TRBD1. V shed 1 base, J shed 3 bases, and the junction held 13 bases outside the gene matches. Looked up from germline, CDR1 is MGHRA and CDR2 is YSYEKL. The CDR3 spans 18 residues. The CDR3 coding sequence is TGCGCCAGCAGCCAAGTCCGGCGGCGGACAGGAGCTACAGATACGCAGTATTTT. As protein: CASSQVRRRTGATDTQYF.

The gene calls are TRBV20-1 and TRBJ2-3; 7 nucleotides align to TRBD2. The germline V gene encodes CDR1 DFQATT and CDR2 SNEGSKA (reference sequence). The CDR3 is 14 residues long. The V and J ends lost 6 bases and 6 bases, in that order; junction bases with no gene match: 12. CDR3 sequence: CSAAGGTPGDTQYF. The CDR3 DNA reads TGCAGTGCCGCCGGGGGGACTCCTGGGGATACGCAGTATTTT.

This sequence joins TRBV7-6 and TRBJ1-6, with 9 bases fitting TRBD1. Germline CDR1 SGHVS, CDR2 FNYEAQ. With 4 bases clipped from V and 10 bases from J, the junction kept 5 bases outside the gene matches. This CDR3 has 14 residues. In DNA, the CDR3 is TGTGCCAGCAGCTCCGACAGGGGGTACTCACCCCTCCACTTT. Its protein is CASSSDRGYSPLHF.

This clonotype has ten or more counts. V is TRBV25-1 and J is TRBJ1-6; D gene ambiguous. Trimming took off 4 bases at V and 0 bases at J, with 7 bases between the two ends. This CDR3 is built from 15 residues. CDR1 is MGHDK, CDR2 SYGVNS, per germline. The CDR3 DNA reads as TGTGCCAGCAGTGCCGGGAGCTCCTATAATTCACCCCTCCACTTT. It is translated as CASSAGSSYNSPLHF. Variable domain in full (rest from reference TRBV25-1 and TRBJ1-6): EADIYQTPRYLVIGTGKKITLECSQTMGHDKMYWYQQDPGMELHLIHYSYGVNSTEKGDLSSESTVSRIRTEHFPLTLESARPSHTSQYLCASSAGSSYNSPLHFGNGTRLTVT.

There are many counts of this clonotype. The chain uses TRBV7-2 and TRBJ2-2; D is possibly TRBD1 or TRBD2 (5 bases each). The germline CDR1 and CDR2 sequences are SGHTA and FQGNSA. The CDR3 is 14 residues long. Trimming removed 4 bases from V and 2 bases from J, with 8 bases in between. CDR3 in DNA: TGTGCCAGCAGCTCGGGACCTAACACCGGGGAGCTGTTTTTT. Translation gives CASSSGPNTGELFF.

This clonotype was detected only a few times. The chain joins TRBV20-1 to TRBJ2-7; D might be TRBD2 (6 bases). The CDR3 length is 16 residues. Germline-derived CDR1 and CDR2 are DFQATT and SNEGSKA (reference sequence). V lost 0 bases, J lost 6 bases, and 21 bases lay in between. Here the CDR3 reads CSARDPTGRGVGEQYF. The CDR3 nucleotides read TGCAGTGCTAGAGATCCCACCGGGCGGGGAGTCGGCGAGCAGTACTTC.

This clonotype appeared a single time. This chain uses TRBV11-2 with TRBJ2-3; TRBD2 matches at 8 bases. Germline CDR1 is SGHAT and CDR2 is FQNNGV. This CDR3 has 18 amino acids. The V segment lost 2 bases and the J segment 0 bases; nucleotides outside the gene matches: 10. The CDR3 DNA follows: TGTGCCAGCAGCTTATCAAGGCTAGCGGGTCCTAGCACAGATACGCAGTATTTT. Its translation is CASSLSRLAGPSTDTQYF. Based on the CDR3 plus reference TRBV11-2 and TRBJ2-3, the full variable domain is EAGVAQSPRYKIIEKRQSVAFWCNPISGHATLYWYQQILGQGPKLLIQFQNNGVVDDSQLPKDRFSAERLKGVDSTLKIQPAKLEDSAVYLCASSLSRLAGPSTDTQYFGPGTRLTVL.

This clonotype was picked up many times. Here the CDR3 reads CASSPSAVEPQHF. The CDR3 bases are TGTGCCAGCAGCCCCTCGGCAGTCGAGCCCCAGCATTTT. The chain combines TRBV12-3 or TRBV12-4 with TRBJ1-5; D not certain. V was shortened by 6 bases and J by 8 bases, with 14 bases between the two germline ends. The CDR3 sequence is 13 residues long.

This clonotype was detected a few times. The chain couples TRBV5-1 to TRBJ1-3; D ambiguous. V gave up 4 bases and J gave up 3 bases, with 11 bases separating them. The CDR3 extends over 14 amino acids. CDR1 is SGHRS, CDR2 YFSETQ, per germline. The CDR3 here is CASSPRIGGNTIYF. CDR3 nucleotide sequence: TGCGCCAGCAGCCCCCGAATTGGTGGAAACACCATATATTTT.

This clonotype was picked up a small number of times. The V and J genes are TRBV5-1 and TRBJ2-1; no clear D. The CDR3 length is 16 residues. In germline, CDR1 is SGHRS, CDR2 YFSETQ. Trimming took off 0 bases at V and 3 bases at J, with 13 bases between the two ends. In nucleotides, the CDR3 is TGCGCCAGCAGCTTGGGTTCGTGGGGTAGCTACAATGAGCAGTTCTTC. The encoded protein is CASSLGSWGSYNEQFF.

The genes are TRBV6-2 or TRBV6-3 and TRBJ2-7; D is perhaps TRBD2 (6 bases). V was clipped by 4 bases and J by 0 bases, with 10 bases between them. This CDR3 is built from 14 residues. Germline values: CDR1 MNHEY, CDR2 SVGEGT. The CDR3 sequence: CASSWGGSSYEQYF. In DNA, the CDR3 is TGTGCCAGCAGTTGGGGAGGAAGCTCCTACGAGCAGTACTTC.

The rearrangement links TRBV29-1 to TRBJ2-7; D is unclear. V lost 5 bases, J lost 5 bases, and 7 bases lay in between. Looked up from germline, CDR1 is SQVTM and CDR2 is ANQGSEA. This CDR3 contains 10 residues. CDR3 bases: TGCAGCGTTTCCCGTAACGAGCAGTACGTC. Its translation is CSVSRNEQYV.

The J gene is TRBJ2-1, the V gene TRBV6-1; D gene uncertain. The ends were cut back, 6 bases at V and 8 bases at J, with 20 bases in the middle. The length of the CDR3 is 15 residues. Germline CDR1 reads MNHNS; CDR2 reads SASEGT. The CDR3 loop is CASSPAPWTMDEQFF. Written as DNA, the CDR3 is TGTGCCAGCAGCCCTGCCCCCTGGACGATGGATGAGCAGTTCTTC.

A few counts support this clonotype. V is TRBV18 and J is TRBJ2-3; D is unclear. The CDR3 has 14 amino acids. Germline V gives CDR1 KGHSH, CDR2 LQKENI. V was cut by 2 bases and J by 7 bases, with 13 bases left in between. CDR3 protein: CASSPTTIYNTQYF. CDR3 nucleotide sequence: TGTGCCAGCTCACCAACGACCATATATAATACGCAGTATTTT. Filled out from reference TRBV18 and TRBJ2-3, the complete variable domain reads NAGVMQNPRHLVRRRGQEARLRCSPMKGHSHVYWYRQLPEEGLKFMVYLQKENIIDESGMPKERFSAEFPKEGPSILRIQQVVRGDSAAYFCASSPTTIYNTQYFGPGTRLTVL.

This sequence joins TRBV7-2 and TRBJ2-2; 7 nucleotides agree with TRBD1. This CDR3 region has 16 residues. Germline CDR1 SGHTA, CDR2 FQGNSA. V gave up 5 bases and J gave up 1 base; unmatched junction bases: 7. The CDR3: CASSPYQGVNTGELFF. CDR3 coding DNA: TGTGCCAGCAGCCCATATCAGGGGGTGAACACCGGGGAGCTGTTTTTT.

The chain couples TRBV28 to TRBJ1-6; TRBD1 matches 9 bases. The length of the CDR3 is 19 residues. Germline V gives CDR1 MDHEN, CDR2 SYDVKM. The ends lost 6 bases at V and 0 bases at J; junction bases unmatched: 12. The CDR3 loop reads CASSNMGQGMSSYNSPLHF. The CDR3 bases are TGTGCCAGCAGCAATATGGGACAGGGAATGAGCTCCTATAATTCACCCCTCCACTTT.

This clonotype was seen a handful of times. The DNA for the CDR3 is TGTGCCAGCAGTTTCCAGGGGTTTGGGGCCAACGTCCTGACTTTC. The encoded protein is CASSFQGFGANVLTF. The chain is built from TRBV7-9 and TRBJ2-6; maybe TRBD1 (6 bases). Trimming removed 6 bases at V and 3 bases at J, with 12 bases between. The CDR3 is 15 amino acids. Germline values: CDR1 SEHNR, CDR2 FQNEAQ (reference sequence).

This clonotype was seen a handful of times. The chain links TRBV5-1 to TRBJ2-7; D gene unclear. Looked up from germline, CDR1 is SGHRS and CDR2 is YFSETQ. This CDR3 region has 10 residues. Trimming took off 4 bases at V and 6 bases at J, with 5 bases between the two ends. The CDR3: CASSPAEQYV. CDR3 sequence (DNA): TGCGCCAGCAGCCCCGCCGAGCAGTACGTC.

This clonotype has ten or more counts. The gene calls are TRBV9 and TRBJ2-5; 7 nucleotides align to TRBD1. This CDR3 spans 15 amino acids. Germline V gene sequence: CDR1 SGDLS, CDR2 YYNGEE. V lost 4 bases, J lost 5 bases, and 11 bases stayed unmatched. CDR3 protein: CASSLTTGMIETQYF. CDR3 sequence (DNA): TGTGCCAGCAGCCTCACGACAGGGATGATTGAGACCCAGTACTTC.

J is TRBJ1-2 and V is TRBV6-1; possible D gene TRBD1, 5 bases. Germline V gene sequence: CDR1 MNHNS, CDR2 SASEGT. V was cut by 6 bases and J by 6 bases, with 14 bases left in between. CDR3 length: 13 amino acids. CDR3 nucleotide sequence: TGTGCCAGCAGGGCAGGGTCCGTCCATGGCTACACCTTC. It encodes CASRAGSVHGYTF.

With regard to this clonotype: One end of the junction is discordant with germline, which a read error may explain. The chain has TRBV4-3 and TRBJ2-3; 9 bases fit TRBD2. The CDR3 totals 18 residues. In germline, CDR1 is LGHNA, CDR2 YSLEER. This chain's CDR3 is CASSQVLASGISTDTQYF. DNA for the CDR3: TGCGCCAGCAGTCAAGTATTGGCTAGCGGGATTAGCACAGATACGCAGTATTTT.

This clonotype was seen a handful of times. The CDR3 DNA sequence: TGTGCCAGCAAGAAAGCGAACTATGGCTACACCTTC. It encodes CASKKANYGYTF. The V call is TRBV6-2 or TRBV6-3, the J call TRBJ1-2; D gene uncertain. Germline loops: CDR1 MNHEY, CDR2 SVGEGT. The CDR3 runs to 12 residues. V was shortened by 7 bases and J by 2 bases, with 8 bases between the two germline ends.

This clonotype was found a few times. The chain recombines TRBV5-1 with TRBJ1-1, with 8 nucleotides matching TRBD1. Germline CDR1 is SGHRS and CDR2 is YFSETQ. V was pared by 5 bases and J by 5 bases, with 8 bases of the junction left unmatched. The CDR3 has 14 amino acids. CDR3 sequence reads: CASRRQGMGTEAFF. The CDR3 bases are TGCGCCAGCAGACGACAGGGGATGGGGACTGAAGCTTTCTTT.